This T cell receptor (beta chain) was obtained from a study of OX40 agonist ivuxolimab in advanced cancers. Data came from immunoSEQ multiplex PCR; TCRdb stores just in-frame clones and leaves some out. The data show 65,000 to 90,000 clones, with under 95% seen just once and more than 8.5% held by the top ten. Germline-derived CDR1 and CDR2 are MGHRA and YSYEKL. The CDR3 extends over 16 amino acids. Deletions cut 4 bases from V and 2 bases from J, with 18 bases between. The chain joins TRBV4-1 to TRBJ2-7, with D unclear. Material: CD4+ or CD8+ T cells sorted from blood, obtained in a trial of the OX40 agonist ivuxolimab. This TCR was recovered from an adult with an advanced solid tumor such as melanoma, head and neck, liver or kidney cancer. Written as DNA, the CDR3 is TGCGCCAGCAGCCGCACGGCCTCGGGTCCCCCCTACGAGCAGTACTTC. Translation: CASSRTASGPPYEQYF.